Listed here is a single TCR beta chain. Per the study methods: Amplification with reference gene primers provided the estimates of nucleated cell counts. Libraries were prepared by immunoSEQ multiplex PCR; TCRdb keeps only in-frame clonotypes and omits some of them. The V and J calls and clone size are taken from that table; D and trimming were inferred from the DNA. The sample shows around 400,000 clones, roughly 89% of them seen only once. This entry comes from a study of blood T cell repertoires in COVID-19. With 5 bases clipped from V and 4 bases from J, the junction kept 10 bases outside the gene matches. Per the germline V gene, CDR1 is SGHTA and CDR2 is FQGTGA. This CDR3 region has 16 residues.

The rearrangement joins TRBV7-3 to TRBJ1-2; 10 bases match TRBD1. The receptor comes from a woman aged 25 to 39 who had recovered from COVID-19. Sequencing was performed on PBMCs or T cells enriched from blood (not recorded which). CDR3 nucleotide sequence: TGTGCCAGCAGCCCCAACCCCGGGACAGGGGCCTATGGCTACACCTTC. This encodes CASSPNPGTGAYGYTF.